This T cell receptor beta chain is from a study of graft-versus-host responses after intestinal transplantation listed by TCRdb under 2021. As for the study more broadly: Multivisceral, liver-intestinal, or isolated intestinal transplants were received by the recipients. Donor T cell macrochimerism was defined as a peak of at least 4% donor T cells among recipient peripheral blood mononuclear cells. The cohort enrolled 20 to 25 intestinal transplant recipients including one retransplant, and a few patients lacking pretransplant specimens were excluded. Alloreactive clones were identified by sequencing pre-transplant mixed lymphocyte reaction products and comparing these products with unstimulated pre-transplant donor and recipient T cells. Every recipient was given anti-thymocyte globulin induction, followed by approximately three years of maintenance tacrolimus and steroids. After intestinal transplantation, graft-versus-host and host-versus-graft alloreactive T cell clones in the graft, circulation and bone marrow were tracked using bulk TCR-beta CDR3 sequencing. Rather than going through the commercial service, samples from three later patients were sequenced in-house on an Illumina MiSeq and processed with MiXCR.

Broader findings and caveats from the paper: The conclusions were limited by the relatively low number and heterogeneity of the intestinal transplant patients. GvH clones were detected in recipient bone marrow, and some of these GvH clones were observed earlier in ileal mucosa or blood, consistent with an intestinal mucosal origin. In patients with donor T cell macrochimerism, the allografts had high GvH to HvG T cell clonal ratios. Early after transplant, peak levels of circulating GvH clones were associated with declines in HvG clones.

Sequences SGHVS (CDR1) and FQNEAQ (CDR2) are obtained from the germline V gene. The CDR3 numbers 16 residues from cysteine through phenylalanine. Only the CDR3 DNA is retained, 48 bases long and in frame from the first base. Trimmed from V: 4 bases; trimmed from J: 4 bases; junction bases lacking a gene match: 10. Read against the paper, the sample's time point label means: cells obtained before transplantation from donor or recipient. CD3+CD4+ and CD3+CD8+ populations were FACS-sorted from unstimulated pre-transplant donor and recipient cells taken from spleen or lymph nodes. This clone came up once. This clone's antigen is unknown. The input lacks base qualities; no much larger clone sits a single base away. Library creation used the immunoSEQ multiplex PCR assay. For most patients, genomic DNA was isolated with the Qiagen DNeasy Blood and Tissue Kit and sent frozen to Adaptive Biotechnologies for TCR sequencing. Adaptive Biotechnologies carried out high-throughput TCR-beta CDR3 sequencing of genomic DNA for most patients. The original methods were these. TCR sequencing data were retrieved from Adaptive's ImmunoSEQ software for around 19 patients, whereas three other patients were processed with MiXCR and VDJtools. CD4 versus CD8 sorting errors were corrected by removing sequences found in both subsets at a frequency ratio below 5:1. CDR3 nucleotide sequences shared between donor and recipient were removed because the origin of such sequences could not be assigned. Alloreactive clones required at least 2-fold expansion over unstimulated cells and minimum CFSE-low frequency of 0.002% (template counts) or 0.001% (read counts). Clones detected in sequenced pre-transplant spleen, lymph node, or MLR CFSE-low populations of the donor or recipient were defined as mappable. Cumulative frequency of alloreactive clones was calculated as a percentage of all sequences weighted by copy number. Imported from immuneACCESS, the table was reduced by TCRdb to in-frame sequences with V and J called. These copies leave out some clones; in studies compared against another copy, an unresolved V gene accounts for under half, and the cause of the remainder is not known. The V and J calls and clone size are taken from that table; D and trimming were inferred from the DNA. Recorded for this sample are about 59,000 clones; approximately 94% of them occurred a single time. 0.38% of the sample is held by the ten biggest clonotypes.

The chain employs TRBV7-8 and TRBJ1-1; 9 bases in the middle match TRBD1. The TCR comes from a human donor who was the organ donor for an intestinal transplant. The sequencing used unstimulated CD4+ T cells sorted from spleen or lymph node cells, collected before transplant. The DNA sequence is TGTGCCAGCAGCTCTTACAGGGGGCAAGGGAGCACTGAAGCTTTCTTT. This yields the protein CASSSYRGQGSTEAFF.